A selection of T cell receptor beta chains follows, all from one sample in a study of T cells in Graves' hyperthyroidism and ophthalmopathy. MiXCR was run by TCRdb on the multiplex PCR reads, yielding one entry per CDR3 protein. The table lists around 280,000 distinct CDR3 sequences, about 13% of them singletons, with 7.9% in the top ten. The sequenced sample was blood. Every receptor here comes from a woman in her 40s with Graves' hyperthyroidism. Both conserved end residues are part of each CDR3. Each record gives: clone size, V gene, D gene, J gene, CDR3 protein, CDR3 DNA. The D gene is left open where the match is weak. Clone sizes are given selectively: once, few, many, or a class where the clone is expanded.

clone_size: -
v_call: TRBV5-1
d_call: TRBD1
j_call: TRBJ2-2
cdr3_aa: CASSPRDRFAGELFF
cdr3_nt: TGCGCCAGCAGCCCACGGGACAGGTTTGCCGGGGAGCTGTTTTTT

clone_size: many
v_call: TRBV2
d_call: -
j_call: TRBJ1-5
cdr3_aa: CATKRLAGAQPQHF
cdr3_nt: TGTGCCACTAAAAGGCTTGCGGGGGCACAGCCCCAGCATTTT

clone_size: few
v_call: TRBV19
d_call: -
j_call: TRBJ1-5
cdr3_aa: CASSIEAQPQHF
cdr3_nt: TGTGCCAGTAGTATAGAGGCGCAGCCCCAGCATTTT

clone_size: -
v_call: TRBV19
d_call: -
j_call: TRBJ2-1
cdr3_aa: CASSPGDSYNEQFF
cdr3_nt: TGTGCCAGTAGTCCGGGGGACTCCTACAATGAGCAGTTCTTC

clone_size: -
v_call: TRBV24-1
d_call: TRBD1
j_call: TRBJ2-1
cdr3_aa: CATSDTGTGKLNEQFF
cdr3_nt: TGTGCCACCAGTGACACCGGGACAGGGAAGCTCAATGAGCAGTTCTTC

clone_size: many
v_call: TRBV2
d_call: -
j_call: TRBJ2-5
cdr3_aa: CASSVLAQQETQYF
cdr3_nt: TGTGCCAGCAGTGTCTTAGCCCAACAAGAGACCCAGTACTTC

clone_size: few
v_call: TRBV18
d_call: TRBD1
j_call: TRBJ1-5
cdr3_aa: CASSPQGAKQPQHF
cdr3_nt: TGTGCCAGCTCACCCCAGGGGGCGAAGCAGCCCCAGCATTTT

clone_size: few
v_call: TRBV5-6
d_call: -
j_call: TRBJ2-7
cdr3_aa: CASSKLAGSSYEQYF
cdr3_nt: TGTGCCAGCAGTAAGCTGGCCGGGAGCTCCTACGAGCAGTACTTC

clone_size: -
v_call: TRBV5-6
d_call: -
j_call: TRBJ1-2
cdr3_aa: CASSFLGSQGNYGYTF
cdr3_nt: TGTGCCAGCAGCTTTCTTGGGTCCCAGGGAAACTATGGCTACACCTTC

clone_size: many
v_call: TRBV3-1
d_call: -
j_call: TRBJ2-3
cdr3_aa: CASSQGGLRTDTQYF
cdr3_nt: TGTGCCAGCAGCCAAGGAGGGCTTCGCACAGATACGCAGTATTTT

clone_size: many
v_call: TRBV29-1
d_call: TRBD2
j_call: TRBJ2-2
cdr3_aa: CSVGLAGVADTGELFF
cdr3_nt: TGCAGCGTCGGACTAGCGGGAGTCGCGGACACCGGGGAGCTGTTTTTT

clone_size: -
v_call: TRBV7-9
d_call: -
j_call: TRBJ2-7
cdr3_aa: CASSLEAAAYEQYF
cdr3_nt: TGTGCCAGCAGCTTGGAGGCGGCGGCCTACGAGCAGTACTTC

clone_size: few
v_call: TRBV10-3
d_call: TRBD1
j_call: TRBJ1-1
cdr3_aa: CAVSSPDRLNTEAFF
cdr3_nt: TGTGCCGTCAGTTCTCCGGACAGGCTGAACACTGAAGCTTTCTTT

clone_size: many
v_call: TRBV11-2
d_call: -
j_call: TRBJ2-1
cdr3_aa: CASSLAGPNEQFF
cdr3_nt: TGTGCCAGCAGCTTAGCAGGGCCCAATGAGCAGTTCTTC

clone_size: many
v_call: TRBV11-2
d_call: TRBD2
j_call: TRBJ2-5
cdr3_aa: CASSKPGGGQTQYF
cdr3_nt: TGTGCCAGCAGTAAACCGGGAGGGGGACAGACCCAGTACTTC

clone_size: few
v_call: TRBV20-1
d_call: TRBD2
j_call: TRBJ2-5
cdr3_aa: CSARDFRPSGRGRETQYF
cdr3_nt: TGCAGTGCTAGAGATTTTCGGCCTAGCGGGAGGGGTAGGGAGACCCAGTACTTC

clone_size: few
v_call: TRBV25-1
d_call: -
j_call: TRBJ1-6
cdr3_aa: CASSEYSRDSPLHF
cdr3_nt: TGTGCCAGCAGTGAATACAGCAGGGATTCACCCCTCCACTTT

clone_size: many
v_call: TRBV6-5
d_call: -
j_call: TRBJ1-5
cdr3_aa: CASSYSVPVNQPQHF
cdr3_nt: TGTGCCAGCAGTTACTCGGTACCGGTCAATCAGCCCCAGCATTTT

clone_size: many
v_call: TRBV6-5
d_call: TRBD1
j_call: TRBJ2-5
cdr3_aa: CASSYSTGDETQYF
cdr3_nt: TGTGCCAGCAGTTACTCGACAGGGGACGAGACCCAGTACTTC

clone_size: -
v_call: TRBV19
d_call: -
j_call: TRBJ1-4
cdr3_aa: CASRLSRGFNEKLFF
cdr3_nt: TGTGCCAGTAGGCTTTCTCGGGGCTTTAATGAAAAACTGTTTTTT

clone_size: -
v_call: TRBV7-2
d_call: TRBD1
j_call: TRBJ1-6
cdr3_aa: CASSPPGQGVGRSSPLHF
cdr3_nt: TGTGCCAGCAGCCCCCCGGGACAGGGGGTCGGGAGGAGCTCACCCCTCCACTTT

clone_size: many
v_call: TRBV28
d_call: -
j_call: TRBJ2-7
cdr3_aa: CASSPSRRLGAKEQYF
cdr3_nt: TGTGCCAGCAGCCCCTCGAGAAGGCTCGGCGCGAAGGAGCAGTACTTC

clone_size: few
v_call: TRBV5-1
d_call: -
j_call: TRBJ2-3
cdr3_aa: CASSSRSRTDTQYF
cdr3_nt: TGCGCCAGCAGCTCACGGTCCCGCACAGATACGCAGTATTTT

clone_size: -
v_call: TRBV4-1
d_call: -
j_call: TRBJ2-1
cdr3_aa: CASSQGLLRRSTYNEQFF
cdr3_nt: TGCGCCAGCAGCCAAGGCCTCCTTCGGCGGAGCACCTACAATGAGCAGTTCTTC

clone_size: -
v_call: TRBV19
d_call: -
j_call: TRBJ2-3
cdr3_aa: CASRRHGSDTQYF
cdr3_nt: TGTGCCAGTAGACGGCACGGATCGGATACGCAGTATTTT